Presented here are 27 T cell receptor beta chains from one specimen sequenced in a study of cytomegalovirus exposure and HLA in healthy donors. A multiplex PCR was run with 60 Vbeta primers and 13 Jbeta primers. Here immunoSEQ multiplex PCR was the method, and the copy in TCRdb shows in-frame clones only, minus some. Of around 62,000 clones in the sample, over 75% are singletons; the top ten hold 9.7%. The specimen sequenced was PBMCs. These receptors all stem from a middle-aged man in good health and CMV-seronegative.

This clone has only one observation. The chain couples TRBV19 to TRBJ2-7; 7 bases map to TRBD1. The germline V gene encodes CDR1 LNHDA and CDR2 SQIVND (reference sequence). V lost 4 bases to trimming and J lost 4 bases; unmatched junction nucleotides: 1. This CDR3 is built from 12 residues. The CDR3 nucleotides read TGTGCCAGTAGTACAGGGGGTTACGAGCAGTACTTC. Protein product: CASSTGGYEQYF.

The sample holds one count of this clone. One end of the junction varies from germline; a read error may be responsible. The V call is TRBV7-9, the J call TRBJ2-3; weak D call: TRBD2 (6 bases). Per the germline V gene, CDR1 is SEHNR and CDR2 is FQNEAQ (reference sequence). This CDR3 contains 16 residues. CDR3 residues: CSSSLGSGRPTDTQYF. Written as DNA, the CDR3 is TGTTCCAGCAGCTTAGGTAGCGGACGCCCCACAGATACGCAGTATTTT.

V usage is TRBV25-1 and J usage is TRBJ2-1; 7 positions agree with TRBD1. V trimming: 5 bases; J trimming: 6 bases; junction bases outside the gene matches: 10. The germline CDR1 and CDR2 sequences are MGHDK and SYGVNS. This CDR3 comprises 15 residues. CDR3 bases: TGTGCCAGCAGTTCACAGGGGCCTACCGGCAATGAGCAGTTCTTC. Translating gives CASSSQGPTGNEQFF.

This clone was observed a few times. The J gene is TRBJ2-7, the V gene TRBV7-8; TRBD2 aligns across 16 bases. Germline CDR1 SGHVS, CDR2 FQNEAQ. The CDR3 sequence is 14 residues long. Unmatched junction bases numbered 6, after V lost 10 bases and J lost 6 bases. CDR3 amino acids: CAIMGLAGGTEQYF. Written as DNA, the CDR3 is TGTGCCATTATGGGACTAGCGGGGGGGACCGAGCAGTACTTC.

The gene calls are TRBV18 and TRBJ1-4; TRBD1 aligns across 8 bases. The V gene end was trimmed by 5 bases and the J gene end by 3 bases; junction bases not matched to a gene: 5. The germline V gene encodes CDR1 KGHSH and CDR2 LQKENI. The CDR3 sequence is 15 residues long. The CDR3 here is CASSAQGAANEKLFF. The CDR3 DNA sequence: TGTGCCAGCTCAGCTCAGGGGGCCGCTAATGAAAAACTGTTTTTT. Drawing the rest from reference TRBV18 and TRBJ1-4, the complete variable domain is NAGVMQNPRHLVRRRGQEARLRCSPMKGHSHVYWYRQLPEEGLKFMVYLQKENIIDESGMPKERFSAEFPKEGPSILRIQQVVRGDSAAYFCASSAQGAANEKLFFGSGTQLSVL.

The V and J genes are TRBV9 and TRBJ2-3; 7 positions match TRBD2. Germline CDR1 and CDR2: SGDLS and YYNGEE. The CDR3 runs to 15 residues. V was clipped by 4 bases and J by 1 base; unmatched bases: 6. The CDR3 nucleotides are TGTGCCAGCAGCATGGCGGCGGGGGGCACAGATACGCAGTATTTT. It yields the protein CASSMAAGGTDTQYF. Full variable domain (missing parts from reference TRBV9 and TRBJ2-3): DSGVTQTPKHLITATGQRVTLRCSPRSGDLSVYWYQQSLDQGLQFLIQYYNGEERAKGNILERFSAQQFPDLHSELNLSSLELGDSALYFCASSMAAGGTDTQYFGPGTRLTVL.

The chain employs TRBV18 and TRBJ2-7; D perhaps matches TRBD2 (5 bases). The CDR3 runs 16 residues. The V end lost 2 bases, the J end lost 2 bases, and 16 bases lay between the germline ends. Germline V CDR1 and CDR2: KGHSH, LQKENI. The CDR3 nucleotides read TGTGCCAGCTCACCAATTCCTGGGAGTAGTGCCTACGAGCAGTACTTC. Its protein is CASSPIPGSSAYEQYF.

This chain uses TRBV5-1 with TRBJ2-7, with D possibly matching TRBD1 (5 bases). The germline V gene has CDR1 SGHRS and CDR2 YFSETQ. V was clipped by 2 bases and J by 2 bases, with 11 bases between them. This CDR3 contains 14 residues. Here the CDR3 reads CASSFLRGAYEQYF. The CDR3 coding sequence is TGCGCCAGCAGCTTTTTAAGGGGTGCCTACGAGCAGTACTTC.

The chain is built from TRBV5-1 and TRBJ2-1; 9 positions match TRBD1. The CDR3 covers 13 residues. V was clipped by 5 bases and J by 9 bases; unmatched bases: 6. Germline-derived CDR1 and CDR2 are SGHRS and YFSETQ. CDR3 loop: CASRGDREGEQFF. The DNA of the CDR3 is TGCGCCAGCAGGGGGGACAGGGAGGGTGAGCAGTTCTTC.

A few counts support this clone. V is TRBV18 and J is TRBJ1-2; D gene uncertain. Germline V lookup: CDR1 KGHSH, CDR2 LQKENI. The V end lost 3 bases, the J end lost 0 bases, and 8 bases lay between the germline ends. The CDR3 is made up of 14 amino acids. The CDR3 sequence is CASSPSVPNYGYTF. DNA of the CDR3: TGTGCCAGCTCACCGAGCGTCCCTAACTATGGCTACACCTTC.

This clone showed up just a few times. The chain recombines TRBV10-1 with TRBJ1-1; 10 nucleotides line up with TRBD1. The CDR3 runs to 16 residues. Germline V CDR1 and CDR2: WNHNN, SYGVQD (reference sequence). V was clipped by 6 bases and J by 4 bases; unmatched bases: 11. CDR3 in amino acids: CASSYLRDRGPTEAFF. The CDR3 coding sequence is TGCGCCAGCAGCTACCTCCGGGACAGGGGACCCACTGAAGCTTTCTTT.

As regards this clone: The germline gene is not matched at one end of the junction; a read error may be the cause. The V call is TRBV18, the J call TRBJ2-7, with D unclear. CDR1 is KGHSH and CDR2 is LQKENI in the germline V gene. The CDR3 has 13 residues. CDR3 coding DNA: TGTGCCAGCTCACCACCGACATCCTTCGAGCAGTACTTC. Translated, it gives CASSPPTSFEQYF.

The V and J genes are TRBV19 and TRBJ2-1, with 8 bases that match TRBD1. The CDR3 covers 17 residues. Unmatched junction bases numbered 10, after V lost 1 base and J lost 5 bases. From germline, CDR1 is LNHDA and CDR2 SQIVND (reference sequence). The CDR3 protein is CASSIGVLRQGNNEQFF. The CDR3 DNA follows: TGTGCCAGTAGTATAGGTGTACTGAGACAGGGGAACAATGAGCAGTTCTTC.

This clone has just a few counts. The gene calls are TRBV10-3 and TRBJ1-1, with 9 bases that match TRBD1. The CDR3 contains 16 residues. V lost 6 bases and J lost 0; bases outside the gene matches: 8. Germline CDR1 and CDR2: ENHRY and SYGVKD. In DNA, the CDR3 is TGTGCCATCAGGCCTGGGACAGGGTTTTTGAACACTGAAGCTTTCTTT. It codes for CAIRPGTGFLNTEAFF.

The chain couples TRBV11-3 to TRBJ2-1; a possible D gene is TRBD2 (6 bases). V lost 5 bases to trimming and J lost 3 bases, with 14 bases between them. CDR1 and CDR2 from the germline V gene are SGHNT and YENEEA. This CDR3 has 15 residues. The CDR3 spells CASSRGSVSYNEQFF. The CDR3 coding sequence is TGTGCCAGCAGCCGGGGGTCGGTTAGCTACAATGAGCAGTTCTTC.

V and J are TRBV5-1 and TRBJ2-3, with 8 bases identical to TRBD2. V trimming: 3 bases; J trimming: 2 bases; junction bases outside the gene matches: 14. CDR1 is SGHRS and CDR2 is YFSETQ in the germline V gene. This CDR3 contains 18 residues. CDR3: CASSWNTGTRELTDTQYF. CDR3 nucleotide sequence: TGCGCCAGCAGCTGGAACACCGGGACTAGGGAGCTCACAGATACGCAGTATTTT. The whole variable domain, filled in from reference TRBV5-1 and TRBJ2-3, reads KAGVTQTPRYLIKTRGQQVTLSCSPISGHRSVSWYQQTPGQGLQFLFEYFSETQRNKGNFPGRFSGRQFSNSRSEMNVSTLELGDSALYLCASSWNTGTRELTDTQYFGPGTRLTVL.

The chain carries TRBV7-8 and TRBJ2-6; 7 nucleotides agree with TRBD2. This CDR3 is 18 amino acids long. The V and J ends lost 7 bases and 0 bases, in that order; junction bases with no gene match: 12. The germline CDR1 and CDR2 sequences are SGHVS and FQNEAQ. CDR3 in DNA: TGTGCCAGCACATCGGGGGGTCGGGCTTCCTCTGGGGCCAACGTCCTGACTTTC. It is translated as CASTSGGRASSGANVLTF.

V usage is TRBV5-4 and J usage is TRBJ2-5; perhaps TRBD2 as D (6 bases). Germline values: CDR1 SGHNT, CDR2 YYREEE (reference sequence). Trimming shortened V by 0 bases and J by 7 bases, and 19 bases separated the two germline ends. The CDR3 contains 16 residues. The CDR3 DNA reads TGTGCCAGCAGCTTGGCGGCGGGATCGAGGTTCGGGACCCAGTACTTC. It translates to CASSLAAGSRFGTQYF.

The V gene is TRBV5-1, the J gene TRBJ2-3, with 7 bases lining up with TRBD2. V lost 0 bases to trimming and J lost 4 bases; unmatched junction nucleotides: 8. The CDR3 extends over 16 amino acids. CDR1 and CDR2 from the germline V gene are SGHRS and YFSETQ. The CDR3 DNA is TGCGCCAGCAGCTTGGATGGCGGGGGACCGGCAGATACGCAGTATTTT. This translates into CASSLDGGGPADTQYF.

CDR3 bases: TGTGCCAGCACCCCAGCGGGAGTGAGGGAGACCCAGTACTTC. Translating gives CASTPAGVRETQYF. The rearrangement links TRBV28 to TRBJ2-5, with 8 bases aligning to TRBD2. Unmatched junction bases numbered 9, after V lost 7 bases and J lost 5 bases. The V gene's germline CDR1 is MDHEN and CDR2 SYDVKM. The CDR3 loop spans 14 amino acids.

The chain recombines TRBV28 with TRBJ2-3; no reliable D call. V was pared by 9 bases and J by 2 bases, with 9 bases between. This CDR3 comprises 12 residues. Per germline, CDR1 MDHEN and CDR2 SYDVKM. CDR3 region: CASRGLTDTQYF. The CDR3 nucleotides read TGTGCCAGTCGCGGCCTCACAGATACGCAGTATTTT.

The sample holds one count of this clone. The chain carries TRBV18 and TRBJ1-2, with TRBD1 as a possible D gene (6 bases). The CDR3 is 15 amino acids. CDR1 KGHSH and CDR2 LQKENI come from the germline V gene. V was clipped by 5 bases and J by 8 bases, with 21 bases between them. As DNA, the CDR3 is TGTGCCAGCTCAGATTTGGACAGCCCGAGGGCGGGCTACACCTTC. Its translation is CASSDLDSPRAGYTF.

The chain uses TRBV7-9 and TRBJ1-5; 8 nucleotides align to TRBD1. V gave up 5 bases and J gave up 5 bases; unmatched junction bases: 8. Germline loops: CDR1 SEHNR, CDR2 FQNEAQ (reference sequence). The CDR3 extends over 15 amino acids. The CDR3 DNA reads TGTGCCAGCAGCCCGACAGGGGCAGGGGATCAGCCCCAGCATTTT. This codes for CASSPTGAGDQPQHF.

The rearrangement links TRBV6-5 to TRBJ2-1, with D possibly matching TRBD1 (6 bases). V lost 2 bases to trimming and J lost 4 bases, with 12 bases between them. CDR1 is MNHEY, CDR2 SVGAGI, per germline. The CDR3 is 15 amino acids. Written as DNA, the CDR3 is TGTGCCAGCAGTTACAGGCAGGGGAAATACAATGAGCAGTTCTTC. This codes for CASSYRQGKYNEQFF.

The CDR3 loop reads CATVLVGEQFF. The DNA for the CDR3 is TGTGCCACCGTACTAGTTGGAGAGCAGTTCTTC. The rearrangement uses TRBV19 and TRBJ2-1; D is possibly TRBD2 (5 bases). The CDR3 totals 11 residues. The V gene lost 10 bases and the J gene lost 10 bases, with 14 bases spanning the gap. Germline V CDR1 and CDR2: LNHDA, SQIVND (reference sequence).

This chain joins TRBV2 and TRBJ2-7, with no clear D. Germline assignment: CDR1 SNHLY and CDR2 FYNNEI. This CDR3 has 13 residues. The CDR3 loop reads CSIKQKAAYEQYF. The CDR3 region has the DNA TGTTCTATCAAGCAGAAGGCGGCATACGAGCAGTACTTC.

This clone was recorded once. This chain links TRBV5-6 with TRBJ2-7; no clear D. Germline loops: CDR1 SGHDT, CDR2 YYEEEE. The CDR3 has 14 residues. The V end was cut by 0 bases, the J end by 3 bases, with 10 bases between. CDR3 DNA sequence: TGTGCCAGCAGCTTGGGGGCAAAGTACTACGAGCAGTACTTC. Translation: CASSLGAKYYEQYF.